The clone carrying this TCR beta chain appeared a few times. This CDR3 is built from 16 residues. Germline assignment: CDR1 MGHRA and CDR2 YSYEKL. The V and J ends lost 2 bases and 4 bases respectively, with 18 bases between them. What was amplified from RNA transcripts were TCR beta CDR3 regions. The HTBI primer set drove a first-round RT-PCR of the TCR CDR3. One entry per CDR3 protein results from TCRdb running MiXCR on the multiplex PCR reads. The repertoire holds about 300,000 distinct CDR3 sequences, with approximately 17% as singletons. The sample is drawn from a study of T cells in Graves' hyperthyroidism and ophthalmopathy.

Sequenced material: blood. The receptor was isolated from a man aged 25 to 40 with Graves' hyperthyroidism. J is TRBJ2-7 and V is TRBV4-1; TRBD2 is a possible D gene (6 bases). The CDR3: CASSQWDSGPLYEQYF. CDR3 in DNA: TGCGCCAGCAGCCAATGGGATAGCGGCCCACTTTACGAGCAGTACTTC.